Listed below are T cell receptor beta chains from one sample, sequenced in a study of early T cells in non-severe SARS-CoV-2 infection. TCRdb used MiXCR to reprocess the 5' RACE reads, holding one entry per CDR3 protein. The table lists tens of thousands of distinct CDR3 sequences, more than 4% of them singletons. Input material: whole blood. Receptors were obtained from an adult who was a healthcare worker with PCR-confirmed SARS-CoV-2 infection or an uninfected control (not recorded which). CDR3s include the opening cysteine and the closing phenylalanine or tryptophan. Fields, in order: CDR3 length, J gene, clone size, V gene, D gene, CDR3 DNA, CDR3 protein. A D gene is named only where the DNA matches it firmly. Clone size is shown for a subset of rows, as once, few, many or a class of expanded clone.

19 | TRBJ2-1 | few | TRBV5-1 | TRBD2 | TGCGCCAGCAGTCCGGGACTAGCGGGAGGTCTAAACCTCTACAATGAGCAGTTCTTC | CASSPGLAGGLNLYNEQFF
11 | TRBJ2-7 | many | TRBV18 | NA | TGTGCCAGCTCACCAGACGTCGAGCAGTACTTC | CASSPDVEQYF
14 | TRBJ2-2 | NA | TRBV2 | NA | TGTGTCAGCAGTGAGATTCGGGATACCGGGGAGCTGTTTTTT | CVSSEIRDTGELFF
14 | TRBJ2-5 | few | TRBV20-1 | NA | TGCAGTGCTAGAGATAGCCCCTACGTAGTGTCCCAGTACTTC | CSARDSPYVVSQYF
15 | TRBJ2-3 | many | TRBV9 | NA | TGTGCCAGCAGCCCCACGGAGAGTTCAGCGGATACGCAGTATTTT | CASSPTESSADTQYF
14 | TRBJ2-2 | many | TRBV10-2 | NA | TGCGCCAGCAGTGAGTCTAGAATTCTGGGGGAGCTGTTTTTT | CASSESRILGELFF
12 | TRBJ2-7 | many | TRBV20-1 | NA | TGCAGTGCTTTGAAATCCTCCTACGAGCAGTACTTC | CSALKSSYEQYF
15 | TRBJ2-7 | many | TRBV6-5 | NA | TGTGCCAGCAGTTACTCGAGGGGGGAGACCCACGAGCAGTACTTC | CASSYSRGETHEQYF
14 | TRBJ2-1 | few | TRBV27 | TRBD2 | TGTGCCAGCAGTTTTACTAGCGGACACAATGAGCAGTTCTTC | CASSFTSGHNEQFF
11 | TRBJ1-1 | many | TRBV2 | NA | TGTGCCAGCAGTGAAGCCTGGGGAGCTTTCTTT | CASSEAWGAFF
12 | TRBJ2-7 | NA | TRBV19 | NA | TGTGCCAGACGGACAACTCTGTACGAGCAGTACTTC | CARRTTLYEQYF
17 | TRBJ2-5 | NA | TRBV7-9 | NA | TGTGCCAGCGGCAGGGGGCGGGAGGGCCGCCTGTTAGAGACCCAGTACTTC | CASGRGREGRLLETQYF
14 | TRBJ1-2 | many | TRBV7-8 | TRBD1 | TGTGCCAGCAGCCCCGGGGACAGGGTGGGTGGCTACACCTTC | CASSPGDRVGGYTF
16 | TRBJ2-3 | many | TRBV4-3 | TRBD2 | TGCGCCAGCAGCCGCCAACTAGCGGGGAACACAGATACGCAGTATTTT | CASSRQLAGNTDTQYF
15 | TRBJ2-1 | many | TRBV10-1 | NA | TGCGCCAGCAGTGTGACGAAGGGGGGGGTCGGTGAGCAGTTCTTC | CASSVTKGGVGEQFF
12 | TRBJ2-3 | many | TRBV7-8 | NA | TGTGCCAGCAGCCAAGACACAGATACGCAGTATTTT | CASSQDTDTQYF
12 | TRBJ1-6 | many | TRBV12-3/TRBV12-4 | NA | TGTGCCAGCAGTTTAGCCTATTCACCCCTCCACTTT | CASSLAYSPLHF
13 | TRBJ2-2 | NA | TRBV7-8 | TRBD2 | TGTGCCAGCAGCTTCGCGGGGGCCGGGGAGCTGTTTTTT | CASSFAGAGELFF
16 | TRBJ2-2 | many | TRBV5-1 | TRBD2 | TGCGCCACAAGCTTGCAGGGACTAGGGTACACCGGGGAGCTGTTTTTT | CATSLQGLGYTGELFF
15 | TRBJ2-7 | many | TRBV28 | TRBD2 | TGTGCCAGCAGTTTAGGGACTAGCGGGACGTACGAGCAGTACTTC | CASSLGTSGTYEQYF
15 | TRBJ2-4 | many | TRBV19 | TRBD1 | TGTGCCAGTAGTATCACCGGGACAGGGTTGAACATTCAGTACTTC | CASSITGTGLNIQYF
14 | TRBJ2-1 | NA | TRBV20-1 | NA | TGCAGTGCTACCCCCGGGAGTACCTACAATGAGCAGTTCTTC | CSATPGSTYNEQFF
18 | TRBJ2-7 | many | TRBV5-1 | TRBD2 | TGCGCCAGCAGCTTGGAAGCCGGGACTAGCGGTTTCAGATACGAGCAGTACTTC | CASSLEAGTSGFRYEQYF
13 | TRBJ2-2 | many | TRBV29-1 | TRBD2 | TGCAGCGCGGGACTAGCGGGAACCGGGGAGCTGTTTTTT | CSAGLAGTGELFF
15 | TRBJ2-1 | NA | TRBV28 | TRBD2 | TGTGCCAGCACCCTGGGACTAGAATTCTACAATGAGCAGTTCTTC | CASTLGLEFYNEQFF
12 | TRBJ1-1 | many | TRBV28 | TRBD1 | TGTGCTGCCGGGACAGGGGGAACTGAAGCTTTCTTT | CAAGTGGTEAFF
13 | TRBJ2-1 | many | TRBV6-1 | TRBD2 | TGTGCCAGCAGGGCGGGAGGCGGGAATGAGCAGTTCTTC | CASRAGGGNEQFF
15 | TRBJ2-1 | few | TRBV20-1 | TRBD2 | TGCAGTGCTTCATGGCCTAGCGGGACATACAATGAGCAGTTCTTC | CSASWPSGTYNEQFF
12 | TRBJ1-6 | many | TRBV6-5 | NA | TGTGCCAGCAGTCTACAAAATTCACCCCTCCACTTT | CASSLQNSPLHF